This T cell receptor beta chain appears in the sequencing data of a study of blood T cell repertoires in COVID-19. CDR3 length: 13 amino acids. V shed 4 bases, J shed 8 bases, and the junction held 6 bases outside the gene matches. Clones were read by immunoSEQ multiplex PCR, and TCRdb kept only the in-frame ones, dropping some. This sample has around 400,000 clones, with approximately 91% found just once. Sequencing input: PBMCs or T cells enriched from blood (not recorded which). This sequence originates from a young woman who had been exposed to COVID-19. The V gene is TRBV23-1, the J gene TRBJ1-2; 8 nucleotides agree with TRBD1. TRBV23-1 is designated an ORF whose function remains uncertain. For the CDR3, the DNA is TGCGCCAGCAGTCCCCCGACAGGGGACGGCTACACCTTC. This gives the protein CASSPPTGDGYTF.